This TCR beta chain was captured in a study of T cells in Graves' hyperthyroidism and ophthalmopathy. Findings and limits, study-wide: Blood held most thyroid clonotypes expanded above 0.001 frequency. Ophthalmopathy onset followed model prediction by a median around 6.9 months.

At least ten counts were recorded for this clonotype. Its cognate antigen is unknown. Germline V gene data show CDR1 as SGHAT and CDR2 as FQDESV (reference sequence). The CDR3 is made up of 13 amino acids. Trimming pared 5 bases from V and 3 bases from J, leaving 11 bases between. RNA transcripts were the template for amplifying TCR beta CDR3 regions. The HTBI primer set drove a first-round RT-PCR of the TCR CDR3. TCRdb called the multiplex PCR reads again in MiXCR, with one record for every CDR3 protein. Of some 600,000 distinct CDR3 sequences detected, more than 11% appear once; the ten largest clones hold 5.8%. At first hyperthyroidism diagnosis, before any ophthalmopathy symptoms, the blood sample was collected. From approximately 9.1 ml of fresh peripheral blood, PBMCs were isolated.

This TCR came from a woman in her 30s with Graves' hyperthyroidism that later progressed to Graves' ophthalmopathy. The sequenced sample was blood. This sequence joins TRBV11-1 and TRBJ2-7, with D perhaps TRBD2 (5 bases). This chain's CDR3 is CASSPSLDYEQYF. The CDR3 DNA is TGTGCCAGCAGCCCATCACTAGACTACGAGCAGTACTTC. Variable domain in full (rest from reference TRBV11-1 and TRBJ2-7): EAEVAQSPRYKITEKSQAVAFWCDPISGHATLYWYRQILGQGPELLVQFQDESVVDDSQLPKDRFSAERLKGVDSTLKIQPAELGDSAMYLCASSPSLDYEQYFGPGTRLTVT.